The clone carrying this T cell receptor (beta chain) occurred many times. The target antigen is unknown. V lost 5 bases, J lost 2 bases, and 3 bases lay in between. The CDR3 is 11 amino acids. The germline V gene has CDR1 SEHNR and CDR2 FQNEAQ (reference sequence). This specimen belongs to a study of CD8 T cells in ankylosing spondylitis. Study-level points and caveats: Earlier reports found some motif variants in synovial fluid and blood in reactive arthritis. Disease-linked clones reportedly showed significant enrichment in matched ankylosing spondylitis synovial fluid.

Making the TCR beta libraries involved quantitative 5'-RACE with molecular barcodes. TCRdb analysed the 5' RACE reads with MiXCR anew, one entry per CDR3 protein. The sample shows 26,000 or so distinct CDR3 sequences, roughly 7.9% of them seen only once. The sample comprised blood. J is TRBJ2-5 and V is TRBV7-9; D not certain. This clonotype was obtained from a male donor with ankylosing spondylitis or in good health (not recorded which). DNA of the CDR3: TGTGCCAGCAGCGCTCAAGAGACCCAGTACTTC. This translates into CASSAQETQYF.